Below, 8 T cell receptor beta chains from the same sample are listed, as sequenced in a study of blood T cell repertoires in COVID-19. Measured with immunoSEQ multiplex PCR; TCRdb has only the in-frame clones, and not every one. The sample gives nearly 250,000 clones, roughly 85% of which show up once; approximately 9.1% is in the top ten. The sequenced sample was PBMCs or T cells enriched from blood (not recorded which). The receptors shown here come from a woman in her forties or fifties with acute COVID-19.

The chain couples TRBV20-1 to TRBJ1-5, with a tentative D call TRBD1 (6 bases). Germline loops: CDR1 DFQATT, CDR2 SNEGSKA (reference sequence). This CDR3 spans 11 amino acids. V gave up 0 bases and J gave up 16 bases, with 13 bases separating them. In nucleotides, the CDR3 is TGCAGTGCTAGAGATATCGGACAGAACCATTTT. It translates to CSARDIGQNHF.

This chain joins TRBV2 and TRBJ2-1; 8 bases map to TRBD1. V shed 3 bases and J 5 bases; nucleotides not matched to a gene: 9. The CDR3 has 16 residues. The germline V gene encodes CDR1 SNHLY and CDR2 FYNNEI. This chain's CDR3 is CASSDPNRGMNNEQFF. CDR3 in DNA: TGTGCCAGCAGTGACCCTAACAGGGGGATGAACAATGAGCAGTTCTTC. Full variable domain (missing parts from reference TRBV2 and TRBJ2-1): EPEVTQTPSHQVTQMGQEVILRCVPISNHLYFYWYRQILGQKVEFLVSFYNNEISEKSEIFDDQFSVERPDGSNFTLKIRSTKLEDSAMYFCASSDPNRGMNNEQFFGPGTRLTVL.

The rearrangement joins TRBV5-1 to TRBJ2-1, with TRBD2 identical over 9 bases. The CDR3 runs 16 residues. Per germline, CDR1 SGHRS and CDR2 YFSETQ. The trim removed 5 bases at V and 0 bases at J, leaving 6 bases unmatched. The chain's CDR3 is CASSQSGGSSYNEQFF. The DNA of the CDR3 is TGCGCCAGCAGTCAGAGCGGGGGGAGCTCCTACAATGAGCAGTTCTTC.

This clone showed up just once. V is TRBV7-9 and J is TRBJ1-1; D ambiguous. The V gene's germline CDR1 is SEHNR and CDR2 FQNEAQ (reference sequence). Between the trimmed V and J ends, which lost 5 bases and 5 bases, there was a span of 9 bases. The CDR3 length is 12 residues. The CDR3, as DNA: TGTGCCAGCAGCGGAGGACGGACTGAAGCTTTCTTT. Protein product: CASSGGRTEAFF.

The V call is TRBV6-5, the J call TRBJ2-7; tentatively, D is TRBD2 (6 bases). Germline V CDR1 and CDR2: MNHEY, SVGAGI. The CDR3 is 15 amino acids. Trimming removed 5 bases at V and 0 bases at J, with 14 bases between. CDR3 in amino acids: CASSRSYGSSYEQYF. The CDR3 region has the DNA TGTGCCAGCAGTCGCAGTTACGGGAGCTCCTACGAGCAGTACTTC.

The rearrangement links TRBV9 to TRBJ1-6; tentatively, D is TRBD1 (6 bases). The CDR3 runs to 17 residues. The germline V gene has CDR1 SGDLS and CDR2 YYNGEE. Trimming pared 0 bases from V and 10 bases from J, leaving 20 bases between. The chain's CDR3 is CASSVGQVPLKRSPLHF. In DNA form, the CDR3 reads TGTGCCAGCAGCGTAGGACAGGTCCCGCTTAAGAGGTCACCCCTCCACTTT.

This clone was seen just once. This chain links TRBV5-4 with TRBJ2-5; a possible D gene is TRBD1 (8 bases). The CDR3 runs to 17 residues. The germline V and J ends were trimmed by 2 bases and 5 bases, with 22 bases remaining between them. Germline V gene lookup returns CDR1 SGHNT and CDR2 YYREEE (reference sequence). The CDR3 sequence is CASSFPKTGGGGETQYF. The CDR3, as DNA: TGTGCCAGCAGCTTTCCAAAAACAGGGGGGGGTGGTGAGACCCAGTACTTC. The whole variable domain, filled in from reference TRBV5-4 and TRBJ2-5, reads ETGVTQSPTHLIKTRGQQVTLRCSSQSGHNTVSWYQQALGQGPQFIFQYYREEENGRGNFPPRFSGLQFPNYSSELNVNALELDDSALYLCASSFPKTGGGGETQYFGPGTRLLVL.

The chain combines TRBV9 with TRBJ2-5; 10 nucleotides match TRBD2. Germline lookup yields CDR1 SGDLS and CDR2 YYNGEE. CDR3 size: 17 residues. V gave up 0 bases and J gave up 5 bases; unmatched junction bases: 10. The CDR3 DNA reads as TGTGCCAGCAGCGTAGAGCCAGCGGGGGGGTTAATGGAGACCCAGTACTTC. Translated, it gives CASSVEPAGGLMETQYF.